The 13 T cell receptor beta chains given below trace back to one sample, sequenced in a study of shared clonotypes between healthy human individuals. Profiled with immunoSEQ multiplex PCR; TCRdb holds only in-frame clones, not every one. The sample carries about 700,000 clones, 92% recorded once. Terminally differentiated effector memory CD45RA+ cells were excluded by CCR7 positive selection of CD45RO-negative cells. What was sequenced was naive CD8+ T cells sorted from blood. These receptors were collected from a man aged 30 to 45 in good health.

The J gene is TRBJ2-3, the V gene TRBV21-1; the D call in the table, TRBD2, was not verified against the DNA. TRBV21-1 is termed a pseudogene. This CDR3 is built from 16 residues. CDR3 in DNA: TGTGCCAGCAGGAGAGGACTAGCGGGGAGCACAGATACGCAGTATTTT. Encoded protein: CASRRGLAGSTDTQYF.

The V gene is TRBV6-1, the J gene TRBJ1-1; tentative D call: TRBD1 (5 bases). Germline values: CDR1 MNHNS, CDR2 SASEGT. The germline V and J ends were trimmed by 11 bases and 3 bases, with 13 bases remaining between them. The CDR3 has 12 amino acids. CDR3 residues: CAAHSGYTEAFF. The CDR3 DNA follows: TGTGCCGCCCACTCAGGGTACACTGAAGCTTTCTTT.

In DNA form, the CDR3 reads TGTGCCAGTAGTATTAGTAGCGTTACCTACAATGAGCAGTTCTTC. This gives the protein CASSISSVTYNEQFF. This chain joins TRBV19 and TRBJ2-1; possibly TRBD2 for D (5 bases). CDR3 size: 15 residues. Germline V gene data show CDR1 as LNHDA and CDR2 as SQIVND (reference sequence). Trimming pared 3 bases from V and 2 bases from J, leaving 11 bases between.

J is TRBJ1-1 and V is TRBV5-1; D may be TRBD1 (6 bases). The V and J ends lost 4 bases and 2 bases respectively, with 18 bases between them. The V gene's germline CDR1 is SGHRS and CDR2 YFSETQ. This CDR3 comprises 16 residues. The CDR3 DNA is TGCGCCAGCAGCACACGGGACACCCCAGGAAACACTGAAGCTTTCTTT. Its translation is CASSTRDTPGNTEAFF.

The CDR3 bases are TGCGCCAGCAGCCATAAGACAGGGGCGGGCAATGAGCAGTTCTTC. Translating gives CASSHKTGAGNEQFF. V is TRBV10-1 and J is TRBJ2-1, with 8 bases lining up with TRBD1. V shed 6 bases and J 6 bases; nucleotides not matched to a gene: 10. In germline, CDR1 is WNHNN, CDR2 SYGVQD (reference sequence). This CDR3 comprises 15 residues.

The chain uses TRBV14 and TRBJ1-1; no reliable D call. CDR1 is SGHDN and CDR2 is FVKESK in the germline V gene. V was pared by 1 base and J by 5 bases, with 5 bases between. The CDR3 length is 12 residues. CDR3: CASSQVGTEAFF. The DNA for the CDR3 is TGTGCCAGCAGCCAAGTCGGAACTGAAGCTTTCTTT.

Concerning this clone: The same CDR3 also results from other DNA sequences found in this sample. The chain couples TRBV19 to TRBJ2-7; 13 positions match TRBD2. The CDR3 covers 15 residues. V lost 5 bases, J lost 4 bases, and 5 bases stayed unmatched. Germline V gene data show CDR1 as LNHDA and CDR2 as SQIVND (reference sequence). Written as DNA, the CDR3 is TGTGCCAGTAGTGCAGGACTAGCGGGAGTGTACGAGCAGTACTTC. It codes for CASSAGLAGVYEQYF.

V and J are TRBV10-2 and TRBJ2-1; 10 positions match TRBD2. V lost 6 bases, J lost 6 bases, and 8 bases stayed unmatched. The germline V gene encodes CDR1 WSHSY and CDR2 SAAADI. The CDR3 is made up of 15 amino acids. In nucleotides, the CDR3 is TGCGCCAGCAGCGCCGAAAGCGGGAGGGCCAATGAGCAGTTCTTC. Protein: CASSAESGRANEQFF.

For this clone: Other DNA sequences within the sample encode an identical CDR3. This chain uses TRBV27 with TRBJ1-2; D is undetermined. CDR3 length equals 12 residues. Germline lookup yields CDR1 MNHEY and CDR2 SMNVEV (reference sequence). V lost 5 bases and J lost 4, with 8 bases in between. The chain's CDR3 is CASSPRGYGYTF. CDR3 sequence (DNA): TGTGCCAGCAGTCCTAGAGGCTATGGCTACACCTTC.

This sequence joins TRBV6-6 and TRBJ1-2, with 7 bases matching TRBD1. The CDR3 totals 15 residues. Trimming cost V 7 bases and J 5 bases; bases outside gene matches: 13. Germline loops: CDR1 MNHNY, CDR2 SVGAGI (reference sequence). CDR3 nucleotide sequence: TGTGCCAGCAAGGAGGGTGACAGGGCCCGTTATGGCTACACCTTC. This codes for CASKEGDRARYGYTF.

The chain links TRBV10-3 to TRBJ2-3; D remains ambiguous. Trimming took 2 bases from V and 2 from J, leaving 8 bases between them. This CDR3 has 14 residues. Germline V gene lookup returns CDR1 ENHRY and CDR2 SYGVKD. CDR3 coding DNA: TGTGCCATCAGTGAGACGGAGAACACAGATACGCAGTATTTT. This gives the protein CAISETENTDTQYF.

The chain recombines TRBV29-1 with TRBJ2-7, with 7 bases lining up with TRBD1. The J segment lost 3 bases and the V segment lost 7 bases, leaving 15 bases of the junction unmatched. There are 15 residues in the CDR3. CDR1 SQVTM and CDR2 ANQGSEA come from the germline V gene. The CDR3 loop reads CSAGGARDRIYEQYF. In DNA form, the CDR3 reads TGCAGCGCTGGGGGAGCCCGGGACAGAATCTACGAGCAGTACTTC.

J is TRBJ2-1 and V is TRBV28, with D perhaps matching TRBD2 (5 bases). Germline V gene lookup returns CDR1 MDHEN and CDR2 SYDVKM. CDR3 length: 12 residues. V was shortened by 5 bases and J by 10 bases, with 12 bases between the two germline ends. The CDR3 protein is CASSLGLREQFF. The DNA of the CDR3 is TGTGCCAGCAGTCTTGGACTGAGAGAGCAGTTCTTC.